This T cell receptor beta chain was observed in a study of CD4 T cells in relation to SARS-CoV-2 and coronaviruses. CD4+ T cells from unexposed donors were obtained before the COVID-19 pandemic (2011-2018). CD4+ T cells were isolated from the cells after about 11 days of culture. Germline assignment: CDR1 SGHDT and CDR2 YYEEEE. V shed 2 bases and J shed 0 bases, with 6 bases lying between them. The CDR3 covers 13 residues. Measured with immunoSEQ multiplex PCR; TCRdb has only the in-frame clones, and not every one. The data show about 12,000 clones, 69% seen once. A remark on this clone: As yet, its antigen is unknown.

The source of this sequence is a human donor in good health. This chain joins TRBV5-6 and TRBJ2-7, with no clear D. Material: CD4+ T cells from PBMCs, cultured in vitro. The CDR3: CASSFRSSYEQYF. The CDR3 region has the DNA TGTGCCAGCAGCTTCAGGAGCTCCTACGAGCAGTACTTC.